This T cell receptor beta chain was retrieved from a study of blood T cell repertoires in COVID-19 (dated by TCRdb to the early 2020s). Context from the whole study: Collaborator samples came from the United States, Italy and Spain and covered acute and convalescent phases of COVID-19. The repertoires were made available in a free public database intended to serve as a resource for research on the immune response to SARS-CoV-2. The samples were drawn from two sources: the first 160 participants of the ongoing ImmuneRACE study, and 950 to 1,500 subjects contributed by 6 global collaborators. HLA class I and class II types, where available, came from metadata supplied by the sample provider rather than from assay-based typing. The dataset comprised deeply sampled blood TCRbeta repertoires from subjects exposed to, actively infected with, or recovered from COVID-19. The prospective study material was composed of cDNA or gDNA derived from T cells, B-cell-depleted T cells, or PBMCs. The sample metadata nearly always contained a de-identified subject ID, COVID-19 status, age in years and sex. Results the study describes overall, beyond this receptor: The amount of clinical and demographic metadata varied by source and participant and was provided uncurated.

Each collaborating institution followed its own protocols to collect whole blood in K2EDTA tubes. For TCRbeta analysis, collaborators shipped samples as frozen whole blood, isolated PBMCs, or DNA extracted from either of those sample types. Reading the germline V gene gives CDR1 SGDLS and CDR2 YYNGEE. The CDR3 contains 14 residues, cysteine and phenylalanine counted. Only the CDR3 DNA stays, 42 bases, in frame from base 1. At the junction V is shortened by 4 bases and J by 3 bases, with 13 bases in between. TCRbeta CDR3 regions were amplified from genomic DNA by means of the immunoSEQ Assay, a bias-controlled multiplex PCR. The authors' pipeline ran thus. Within the assay, amplification of reference gene primers was used to estimate how many nucleated cells each sample contained. To quantify the absolute abundance of each unique TCRbeta CDR3 rearrangement, sequence reads were collapsed and filtered. For each sample, productive Simpson clonality was calculated as the square root of Simpson's diversity index across productive rearrangements. This immuneACCESS table, as held by TCRdb, lists in-frame sequences with V and J called but not all clones. Of the missing ones, under half trace to an unresolved V gene in checked studies; the others have no known cause. V, J and clone size derive from that table, while D and trimming were established from the DNA sequence. This sample comprises over 150,000 clones, roughly 85% of them detected only once. The ten largest account for roughly 28% of the sample.

This clone was recorded only once. Its antigen is unknown. There are no base qualities to consult, and no much larger clone falls within one base. Sequenced input: peripheral blood. The rearrangement combines TRBV9 with TRBJ1-2; TRBD1 is perhaps the D gene, given 6 matching bases. The receptor was derived from a woman between 65 and 79 years old with acute or convalescent COVID-19. The nucleotide sequence reads TGTGCCAGCAGCCCCCCGGGACAAGACTATGGCTACACCTTC. Its translation reads: CASSPPGQDYGYTF.